This paragraph reports one T cell receptor beta chain. Germline V gives CDR1 SEHNR, CDR2 FQNEAQ (reference sequence). CDR3 size: 15 residues. Trimming removed 2 bases at V and 0 bases at J, with 9 bases between. The entry originates in a study of early T cells in non-severe SARS-CoV-2 infection. TCRdb ran MiXCR on the 5' RACE reads and lists one entry per CDR3 protein. The table lists 60,000 to 70,000 distinct CDR3 sequences, around 6.5% of them singletons, with 3.4% in the top ten. The chain joins TRBV7-9 to TRBJ2-3, with D hard to call. Sequenced material: whole blood, taken at baseline. This sequence originates from an adult who was a healthcare worker with PCR-confirmed SARS-CoV-2 infection or an uninfected control (not recorded which). CDR3 sequence reads: CASSLSVTSTDTQYF. The CDR3 bases are TGTGCCAGCAGCTTAAGCGTCACAAGCACAGATACGCAGTATTTT. The entire variable domain, with the rest obtained from reference TRBV7-9 and TRBJ2-3, is as follows: DTGVSQNPRHKITKRGQNVTFRCDPISEHNRLYWYRQTLGQGPEFLTYFQNEAQLEKSRLLSDRFSAERPKGSFSTLEIQRTEQGDSAMYLCASSLSVTSTDTQYFGPGTRLTVL.